Listed below are T cell receptor beta chains from one sample, sequenced in a study of blood T cells in healthy people across ages. TCRdb fed the 5' RACE reads into MiXCR, producing one record per CDR3 protein. The table has about 1.1 million distinct CDR3 sequences, more than 30% seen once. Sequences were obtained from blood. The receptors here all came from a young man in good health. CDR3s leave out the opening cysteine and the closing phenylalanine or tryptophan. A D gene is named only where the DNA matches it firmly.

V gene	J gene	D gene	CDR3 protein
TRBV10-3	TRBJ2-2	TRBD2	AISETSETNAGELF
TRBV4-3	TRBJ2-3	NA	ASSLQTGFVGVPTDTQY
TRBV6-2/TRBV6-3	NA	NA	ASSSTPQGTQY
TRBV20-1	TRBJ1-4	NA	SAKTGTTNEKLF
TRBV5-1	TRBJ1-2	NA	ASSLASGPYT
TRBV4-1	TRBJ1-2	NA	ASSQVVGYGYT
TRBV20-1	TRBJ1-5	NA	SATQGGAYSNQPQH
TRBV5-5	TRBJ1-5	NA	ASGPSGGKIESNQPQH
TRBV4-3	TRBJ1-2	NA	ASSPGDRITNYGYT
TRBV12-3/TRBV12-4	TRBJ2-6	NA	ASAESSSGANVLT
TRBV9	TRBJ1-3	NA	ASSEVSGNTIY
TRBV6-6	TRBJ1-1	NA	ASTLEGYGTEAF
TRBV29-1	TRBJ2-5	NA	SVEGDDAVQETQY
TRBV7-9	NA	TRBD2	ASSLALAGGSYEQY
TRBV5-1	TRBJ2-2	TRBD1	ASSPTGEDTGELF
TRBV20-1	TRBJ1-2	NA	SGPLGANYGYT
TRBV5-1	TRBJ1-5	NA	ASSPLGSNNQPQH
TRBV14	TRBJ2-1	NA	ASSQALRSSYNEQF
TRBV10-3	TRBJ2-2	NA	VISEADRTGELF
TRBV12-5	TRBJ1-2	TRBD1	ASGYSPGQAHYT
TRBV29-1	TRBJ1-4	TRBD1	SVNHRDRGEKLF
TRBV9	TRBJ2-3	TRBD2	ASSARTSRDTQY
TRBV11-3	TRBJ2-5	NA	ASSLGGSTETQY
TRBV7-9	TRBJ2-5	NA	ASDITYQETQY
TRBV29-1	TRBJ2-7	NA	SVDSIYEQY
TRBV29-1	TRBJ2-3	TRBD1	STTKGTGGTDTQY
TRBV4-3	TRBJ2-3	NA	ASSLGGYASTDTQY
TRBV14	TRBJ1-1	TRBD1	ASSQEATGLMNTEAF
TRBV21-1	TRBJ2-7	NA	ASSRRRSSYEQY
TRBV6-5	TRBJ1-1	NA	ASTWEGEAF
TRBV6-2/TRBV6-3	NA	NA	ASSYYRVYEQY
TRBV3-1	TRBJ1-4	NA	ASSQGFGGATNEKLF
TRBV7-9	TRBJ2-1	TRBD2	ASSPLAGFFDNEQF
TRBV6-6	TRBJ1-2	TRBD1	ASTSSGQGFSYGYT
TRBV4-3	TRBJ2-1	NA	ASSQDPPRSSSYNEQF
TRBV2	TRBJ2-1	TRBD1	ASKMSTGGNEQF
TRBV6-2/TRBV6-3	TRBJ1-2	NA	ASSSKGREGYT
TRBV4-2	TRBJ2-1	NA	ASSQEGRGRYNEQF
TRBV7-2	TRBJ1-1	NA	ASSQEGVNTEAF
TRBV12-3/TRBV12-4	TRBJ1-4	TRBD1	ASRQTGAAEKLF
TRBV10-3	TRBJ1-1	NA	AISENLNTEAF
TRBV28	TRBJ2-5	TRBD1	ASRTQGVRVETQY
TRBV6-6	TRBJ2-1	NA	ASSQQTYEQF
TRBV20-1	TRBJ2-1	NA	SARSQQSSYNEQF
TRBV2	TRBJ1-1	TRBD1	ASSEMTGGNQWAF
TRBV12-3/TRBV12-4	TRBJ2-1	NA	ASSLRGVLLF
TRBV7-9	TRBJ1-5	NA	SSSLGTQPQH
TRBV7-8	TRBJ2-1	NA	ASSYEEGANNEQF
TRBV7-2	TRBJ2-2	NA	ASSPSLKGLSGELF
TRBV7-3	TRBJ1-5	NA	ASSLNAAMGNQPQH
TRBV6-5	TRBJ1-2	TRBD1	ASRGQGLDPGYT